This is a list of T cell receptor beta chains from one sample in a study of human T cells and chemical hapten exposure. One entry per CDR3 protein results from TCRdb running MiXCR on the RACE reads. This table holds around 100,000 distinct CDR3 sequences, about 10% found once. This specimen consisted of whole blood, obtained in connection with sensitization to the hapten diphenylcyclopropenone (DPC). Source of these receptors: a woman between 40 and 50 years old with alopecia areata. Some clones in this sample may be carry-over from other donors' samples. The CDR3 runs from the conserved cysteine through the conserved F or W. D genes are given only for firm matches. Size values are once, few and many counts, or a class for expanded clones, and some rows have none.

size | J | D | V | CDR3 | DNA
many | TRBJ1-1 | - | TRBV7-9 | CASSSRQVNTEAFF | TGTGCCAGCAGCTCTCGCCAGGTGAACACTGAAGCTTTCTTT
- | TRBJ1-3 | - | TRBV3-1 | CASHSRSSGNTIYF | TGTGCCAGCCATTCTAGAAGCTCTGGAAACACCATATATTTT
many | TRBJ2-3 | - | TRBV7-2 | CASSFGSDDTQYF | TGTGCCAGCAGCTTTGGGAGCGACGATACGCAGTATTTT
- | TRBJ1-2 | - | TRBV27 | CASSIYMGANYGYTF | TGTGCCAGCAGTATCTACATGGGAGCTAACTATGGCTACACCTTC
few | TRBJ2-7 | - | TRBV7-9 | CASSPQPTSYEQYF | TGTGCCAGCAGCCCCCAGCCGACCTCCTACGAGCAGTACTTC
few | TRBJ2-1 | - | TRBV20-1 | CSARVGSASWDEQFF | TGCAGTGCTAGAGTGGGGTCGGCAAGCTGGGATGAGCAGTTCTTC
many | TRBJ2-7 | - | TRBV21-1 | CASSDSFDRGPCPISYEQYF | TGTGCCAGCAGCGACTCCTTCGACAGGGGCCCCTGTCCGATCTCCTACGAGCAGTACTTC
few | TRBJ2-3 | TRBD2 | TRBV30 | CAWSLVPGLAGSWPDTQYF | TGTGCCTGGAGCCTAGTCCCCGGACTAGCGGGATCCTGGCCAGATACGCAGTATTTT
- | TRBJ2-6 | TRBD1 | TRBV5-1 | CASSETGRDRAISGANVLTF | TGCGCCAGCAGCGAGACGGGGCGGGACAGGGCTATATCTGGGGCCAACGTCCTGACTTTC
many | TRBJ1-1 | - | TRBV7-9 | CASSLYAGNTEAFF | TGTGCCAGCAGCTTATATGCGGGGAACACTGAAGCTTTCTTT
- | TRBJ2-1 | - | TRBV7-9 | CASSLPGAGFNEQFF | TGTGCCAGCAGCCTTCCAGGCGCGGGGTTTAATGAGCAGTTCTTC
many | TRBJ2-3 | TRBD1 | TRBV3-1 | CASSFRTGYGRHYEDTQYF | TGTGCCAGCAGCTTCCGGACAGGGTACGGACGCCATTATGAAGATACGCAGTATTTT
- | TRBJ1-1 | - | TRBV29-1 | CSVVPDRDTEAFF | TGCAGCGTTGTCCCGGACAGAGACACTGAAGCTTTCTTT
- | TRBJ2-7 | TRBD1 | TRBV29-1 | CSVVGDDRGPYEQYF | TGCAGCGTTGTTGGGGACGACAGGGGGCCGTACGAGCAGTACTTC
many | TRBJ2-3 | TRBD2 | TRBV2 | CASSLSGRSVDTQYF | TGTGCCAGCAGCCTTAGCGGGAGGTCCGTAGATACGCAGTATTTT